This T cell receptor (beta chain) was recorded in a study of cytomegalovirus exposure and HLA in healthy donors. All the people who gave samples were healthy bone marrow donors. The study, taken as a whole, reports: In a later analysis, a missense DCLRE1C variant was linked to TCR beta V- and J-gene trimming. Researchers left out some V segments, among them TRBV6-2 and TRBV6-3, as indistinguishable.

The PCR was carried out with 60 Vbeta primers and 13 Jbeta primers. Some clones are missing from TCRdb's copy, which holds only in-frame ones; the method was immunoSEQ multiplex PCR. The table shows about 180,000 clones, with around 80% occurring only once. The V gene's germline CDR1 is LNHDA and CDR2 SQIVND (reference sequence). The CDR3 consists of 16 residues. V was clipped by 5 bases and J by 4 bases, with 18 bases between them. About this clone: The antigen remains undetermined.

This clonotype originated in a male donor in good health and CMV-seronegative. Sequenced input: PBMCs. This chain links TRBV19 with TRBJ1-5; D possibly corresponds to TRBD1 (6 bases). The CDR3, as DNA: TGTGCCAGTAGTGTTACTGGGGCAGGGGTTAATCAGCCCCAGCATTTT. Translating it yields CASSVTGAGVNQPQHF.